Following are 3 T cell receptor beta chains from one sample sequenced in a study of breast tumors, draining lymph nodes, adjacent tissues. TCRdb reprocessed the multiplex PCR reads via MiXCR and lists one record per CDR3 protein. The table includes under 150,000 distinct CDR3 sequences, around 24% detected once. Samples came from axillary lymph nodes draining the breast cancer. Sequencing was carried out using axillary lymph node tissue. The origin of the receptors is a female donor with breast cancer. Some clones in this sample may be carry-over from other donors' samples.

This clonotype was counted many times. The chain links TRBV12-3 or TRBV12-4 to TRBJ2-3; a possible D gene is TRBD1 (5 bases). Trimming removed 7 bases from V and 4 bases from J, with 21 bases in between. The CDR3 is 16 residues long. CDR3 coding DNA: TGTGCCAGCACCACGTCAGGGCCTGGGAATGCAGATACGCAGTATTTT. As protein: CASTTSGPGNADTQYF.

This clonotype was detected ten times or more. This chain links TRBV12-3 or TRBV12-4 with TRBJ2-3; TRBD2 might be the D (6 bases). V shed 2 bases and J shed 3 bases, with 15 bases lying between them. The CDR3 runs 16 residues. As DNA, the CDR3 is TGTGCCAGCAGTTTAAGGGAGGCCAGAGCAACAGATACGCAGTATTTT. Translating gives CASSLREARATDTQYF.

This clonotype was observed at least ten times. The V and J genes are TRBV6-1 and TRBJ2-5; weak D call: TRBD1 (6 bases). V dropped 0 bases and J dropped 4 bases, with 12 bases sitting between them. CDR3 length equals 15 residues. Germline CDR1 MNHNS, CDR2 SASEGT. This CDR3 is CASSEAIRGTETQYF. The CDR3 region has the DNA TGTGCCAGCAGTGAAGCTATTAGGGGGACAGAGACCCAGTACTTC.